Given below is one TCR beta chain in context. Its cognate antigen is unknown. The data were obtained in a study of identical twins. V was clipped by 8 bases and J by 0 bases; unmatched bases: 3. The length of the CDR3 is 16 residues. TCRdb re-analysed the 5' RACE reads in MiXCR, keeping a single row per CDR3 protein. The sample consists of some 1,700,000 distinct CDR3 sequences, roughly a third of them appearing once. Findings and caveats of the study: Rather than following the same donors, the conclusions depended on cross-sectional statistical analysis.

This receptor was identified in a newborn girl in good health. Sequencing used cord blood. V and J are TRBV12-3 or TRBV12-4 and TRBJ2-2, with 13 bases that match TRBD2. For the CDR3, the DNA is TGTGCCAGCCTACTAGCGGGAGGGACGAACACCGGGGAGCTGTTTTTT. Protein product: CASLLAGGTNTGELFF.